This T cell receptor (beta chain) is from a study of chemoradiotherapy in HPV16-positive cancers. Using immunoSEQ multiplex PCR, the repertoire was profiled, and TCRdb retains in-frame clones only, with some absent. The table has around 3,300 clones, approximately 83% seen once. Losses at the gene ends were 1 base for V and 4 bases for J; bases not matched to a gene: 4. This CDR3 is 15 amino acids long. Germline V gene data show CDR1 as LGHNA and CDR2 as YNFKEQ. Sequenced here: tumor tissue, sampled from a patient who underwent chemoradiotherapy. The chain joins TRBV4-2 to TRBJ2-3; TRBD2 agrees at 8 bases. The origin of this receptor is a human donor with HPV-associated anogenital cancer. The CDR3 here is CASSQVSGSPDTQYF. The CDR3 bases are TGTGCCAGCAGCCAAGTCAGCGGGAGCCCAGATACGCAGTATTTT.